This is a list of T cell receptor beta chains from one sample in a study of blood T cell repertoires in COVID-19. The repertoire was sequenced with immunoSEQ multiplex PCR; TCRdb's copy has only in-frame clones and lacks some. The sample has roughly 87,000 clones, about four fifths seen once. The sample taken for sequencing was peripheral blood. These receptors were collected from an older woman with acute or convalescent COVID-19. Each CDR3 is given with its conserved first and last residue.

j_call	v_call	cdr3_aa
TRBJ2-7	TRBV19	CAGKRLAGEQYF
TRBJ1-1	TRBV28	CASSLSISEAFF
TRBJ1-5	TRBV12-3/TRBV12-4	CATRGSGNQPQHF
TRBJ1-4	TRBV30	CAWSPGTADEKLFF
TRBJ2-1	TRBV11-2	CASSRVGGSYNEQFF
TRBJ1-1	TRBV18	CASSPNTRRGGTEAFF
TRBJ2-2	TRBV19	CASSRVAGGSNTGELFF
TRBJ2-7	TRBV5-4	CASSLGGTGRYEQYF
TRBJ2-1	TRBV6-1	CASSEDRGLAVVNEQFF
TRBJ1-4	TRBV30	CAWSEGTGINEKLFF
TRBJ2-1	TRBV28	CASSEPYNEQFF
TRBJ2-7	TRBV7-2	CASSLGLAYYEQYF
TRBJ2-4	TRBV14	CASSQPGQGKNIQYF
TRBJ1-2	TRBV23-1	CASSQSSRAYYGYTF
TRBJ2-7	TRBV18	CASSPRADSPSEQYF
TRBJ1-1	TRBV5-6	CASSLPRVTEAFF
TRBJ1-6	TRBV28	CASSSTGGYNSPLHF
TRBJ2-7	TRBV20-1	CSASWDRADEQYF
TRBJ2-5	TRBV15	CATSRGGQETQYF
TRBJ1-1	TRBV3-1/TRBV3-2	CASSSTGGDTEAFF
TRBJ2-1	TRBV6-1	CASSEAARTRVPYNEQFF
TRBJ2-5	TRBV27	CASRSHMIETQYF
TRBJ1-2	TRBV9	CASSVGGGFYGYTF
TRBJ2-5	TRBV11-3	CASSARQGRETQYF
TRBJ2-7	TRBV5-1	CASSLAGTSGGSGEQYF
TRBJ1-2	TRBV5-4	CASSLVTGDGYTF
TRBJ1-4	TRBV6-5	CATNPGGTNEKLFF
TRBJ2-7	TRBV5-5	CASSLALRGHPYEQYF
TRBJ2-1	TRBV7-9	CASSLAPPGGEQFF
TRBJ2-7	TRBV30	CACQTVGWPEQYF
TRBJ2-3	TRBV5-1	CASSLSASGEVDTQYF
TRBJ2-1	TRBV5-4	CASSRTLAGGYNEQFF
TRBJ1-1	TRBV28	CASSFDRGAFF
TRBJ2-3	TRBV5-1	CASNRQGEDTQYF
TRBJ2-2	TRBV7-2	CASSLKVGWGVNTGELFF
TRBJ2-3	TRBV25-1	CASSGESYTQYF
TRBJ2-7	TRBV10-3	CAAWGTGSRGEQYF
TRBJ2-2	TRBV14	CASSRNPGQGNTGELFF
TRBJ1-2	TRBV18	CASSPGQGVLYGYTF
TRBJ1-3	TRBV7-8	CASSFSRTGSGNTIYF
TRBJ1-1	TRBV19	CASSNRGLDTEAFF
TRBJ1-6	TRBV6-4	CASRSGTDNSPLHF
TRBJ2-3	TRBV5-8	CAGLSGGTSTDTQYF
TRBJ2-7	TRBV5-1	CASSTGTGTYEQYF
TRBJ2-7	TRBV7-9	CASSSQLAAVPYEQYF
TRBJ1-1	TRBV6-5	CASSPGTGRDTEAFF